This T cell receptor beta chain appears in the sequencing data of a study of cytomegalovirus exposure and HLA in healthy donors. The PCR ran on 60 Vbeta and 13 Jbeta primers. TCRdb keeps only in-frame clones here, not all; method: immunoSEQ multiplex PCR. The sample features 100,000 to 150,000 clones, with approximately 2.6% in its top ten. Every donor was a healthy person donating bone marrow. CDR3 length: 15 amino acids. V lost 7 bases and J 0 bases, leaving 13 bases between the germline ends. CDR1 is SGHRS and CDR2 is YFSETQ in the germline V gene. Source material: PBMCs. The chain combines TRBV5-1 with TRBJ1-4; D uncertain. The clonotype originates from a man in his thirties or forties in good health and CMV-seronegative. In DNA, the CDR3 is TGCGCCAGCGGACTCGGGCGTGCAACTAATGAAAAACTGTTTTTT. Protein product: CASGLGRATNEKLFF. The full variable domain, rest sourced from reference TRBV5-1 and TRBJ1-4, is KAGVTQTPRYLIKTRGQQVTLSCSPISGHRSVSWYQQTPGQGLQFLFEYFSETQRNKGNFPGRFSGRQFSNSRSEMNVSTLELGDSALYLCASGLGRATNEKLFFGSGTQLSVL.